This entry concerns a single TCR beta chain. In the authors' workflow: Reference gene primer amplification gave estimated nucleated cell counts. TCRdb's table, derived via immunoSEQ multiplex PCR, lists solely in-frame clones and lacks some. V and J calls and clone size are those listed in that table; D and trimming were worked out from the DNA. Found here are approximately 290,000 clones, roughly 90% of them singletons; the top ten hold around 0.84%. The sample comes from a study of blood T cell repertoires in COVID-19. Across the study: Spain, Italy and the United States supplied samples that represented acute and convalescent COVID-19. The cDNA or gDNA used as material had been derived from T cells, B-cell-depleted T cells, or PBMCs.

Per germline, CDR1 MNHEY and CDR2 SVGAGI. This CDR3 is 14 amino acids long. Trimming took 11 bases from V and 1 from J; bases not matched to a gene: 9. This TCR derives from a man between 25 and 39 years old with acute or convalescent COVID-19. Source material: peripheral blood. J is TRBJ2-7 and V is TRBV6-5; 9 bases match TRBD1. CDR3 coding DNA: TGTGCCGTCCGCGTAGGGACAGGGTCCTACGAGCAGTACTTC. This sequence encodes CAVRVGTGSYEQYF.